This is a list of T cell receptor beta chains from one sample in a study of T-cell memory formation after mild COVID-19. TCRdb passed the 5' RACE reads through MiXCR, listing each CDR3 protein once. The sample lists about 470,000 distinct CDR3 sequences, around a quarter occurring once. The sample consisted of PBMCs or a T cell subset sorted from them (not recorded which). These receptor sequences come from an adult woman who had mild COVID-19 (a few samples of this study predate the infection). Cell type and time point are not known. Both conserved end residues are part of each CDR3. Fields, in order: V gene, D gene, clone size, J gene, CDR3 protein, CDR3 DNA. A D gene is named only where the DNA matches it firmly. Clone size is shown for a subset of rows, as once, few, many or a class of expanded clone.

TRBV11-2,TRBD1,few,TRBJ1-2,CASSPRTGRTNYGYTF,TGTGCCAGCAGCCCTAGGACAGGGAGGACTAACTATGGCTACACCTTC
TRBV4-1,TRBD1,once,TRBJ1-1,CASSLQGGVTEAFF,TGCGCCAGCAGCCTCCAGGGGGGCGTCACTGAAGCTTTCTTT
TRBV20-1,TRBD2,.,TRBJ2-7,CSARGSETSGYEQYF,TGCAGTGCTAGGGGAAGTGAGACTAGCGGCTACGAGCAGTACTTC
TRBV13,.,few,TRBJ2-7,CASSSNRVPYEQYF,TGTGCCAGCAGCTCTAACAGGGTCCCCTACGAGCAGTACTTC
TRBV24-1,TRBD1,.,TRBJ2-5,CATSDFPDRAQETQYF,TGTGCCACCAGTGATTTTCCGGACAGGGCACAAGAGACCCAGTACTTC
TRBV7-2,TRBD2,.,TRBJ2-1,CASSVGTSGTNEQFF,TGTGCCAGCAGCGTCGGGACTAGCGGGACCAATGAGCAGTTCTTC
TRBV4-3,TRBD2,.,TRBJ2-1,CASSQVGTRRVNEQFF,TGCGCCAGCAGCCAAGTAGGGACTAGGCGGGTAAATGAGCAGTTCTTC
TRBV7-8,.,.,TRBJ2-3,CASSFWASKGTDTQYF,TGTGCCAGCAGCTTTTGGGCTAGTAAAGGCACAGATACGCAGTATTTT
TRBV7-8,.,.,TRBJ2-7,CASSSLVGSYEQYF,TGTGCCAGCAGCTCCCTCGTGGGCTCCTACGAGCAGTACTTC
TRBV7-8,.,.,TRBJ2-1,CASSYSLGEQFF,TGTGCCAGCAGTTATTCCCTAGGGGAGCAGTTCTTC
TRBV7-2,TRBD1,few,TRBJ2-1,CASSLRGPKSSYNEQFF,TGTGCCAGCAGCTTAAGGGGGCCTAAGAGCTCCTACAATGAGCAGTTCTTC
TRBV12-3/TRBV12-4,.,.,TRBJ1-1,CASSLDPGRNTEAFF,TGTGCCAGCAGTTTAGATCCTGGCCGAAACACTGAAGCTTTCTTT
TRBV12-3/TRBV12-4,.,.,TRBJ1-5,CASSFRKGRGPQHF,TGTGCCAGCAGTTTCAGGAAGGGGAGGGGGCCCCAGCATTTT
TRBV20-1,.,.,TRBJ2-1,CSAGIPGRPNEQFF,TGCAGTGCCGGAATACCTGGACGTCCCAATGAGCAGTTCTTC
TRBV2,TRBD2,few,TRBJ2-1,CASLAGMAYNEQFF,TGTGCCAGCCTAGCGGGGATGGCCTACAATGAGCAGTTCTTC
TRBV14,.,.,TRBJ2-1,CASRQGGSVHEQFF,TGTGCCAGCAGACAGGGCGGGAGTGTTCATGAGCAGTTCTTC
TRBV27,.,many,TRBJ1-1,CASSLLGGGTEAFF,TGTGCCAGCAGTTTACTGGGGGGAGGCACTGAAGCTTTCTTT
TRBV14,TRBD2,.,TRBJ2-5,CASSPTWGLVSETQYF,TGTGCCAGCAGCCCAACTTGGGGACTAGTGTCGGAGACCCAGTACTTC
TRBV12-3/TRBV12-4,TRBD2,few,TRBJ2-7,CASSLSGGRAHEQYF,TGTGCCAGCAGTTTATCGGGCGGGAGGGCCCACGAGCAGTACTTC
TRBV7-9,.,.,TRBJ1-2,CATGAGGYTF,TGTGCCACGGGAGCAGGAGGCTACACCTTC
TRBV2,.,.,TRBJ1-2,CASSPGWGNYGYTF,TGTGCCAGCAGTCCAGGGTGGGGCAACTATGGCTACACCTTC
TRBV12-3/TRBV12-4,.,.,TRBJ2-1,CASSFRPSYNEQFF,TGTGCCAGCAGTTTCAGGCCTTCCTACAATGAGCAGTTCTTC
TRBV5-1,.,many,TRBJ1-1,CASSLGPTEAFF,TGCGCCAGCAGCTTGGGTCCCACTGAAGCTTTCTTT
TRBV29-1,TRBD1,.,TRBJ2-1,CSVAGTGGRNEQFF,TGCAGCGTCGCCGGGACAGGGGGCAGGAATGAGCAGTTCTTC
TRBV18,TRBD1,few,TRBJ1-5,CASSYMGGAGGQPQHF,TGTGCCAGCTCTTATATGGGGGGCGCAGGGGGCCAGCCCCAGCATTTT
TRBV6-1,.,.,TRBJ1-2,CASRLDRTGGYTF,TGTGCCAGCAGACTAGACAGGACTGGGGGCTACACCTTC
TRBV13,.,.,TRBJ1-6,CASSLGDGRGPHF,TGTGCCAGCAGCTTAGGTGATGGCAGGGGACCCCACTTT
TRBV20-1,TRBD1,.,TRBJ2-7,CSAGTGTGGEQYF,TGCAGTGCTGGAACCGGGACAGGGGGCGAGCAGTACTTC
TRBV7-2,TRBD1,.,TRBJ1-6,CASKRDRVLNSPLHF,TGTGCCAGCAAGAGGGACAGGGTATTAAATTCACCCCTCCACTTT
TRBV7-8,.,few,TRBJ1-5,CASSLAGGAGQPQHF,TGTGCCAGCAGCTTAGCCGGGGGGGCGGGTCAGCCCCAGCATTTT
TRBV11-2,TRBD1,few,TRBJ1-6,CASSPRGGGGSPLHF,TGTGCCAGCAGCCCCAGAGGAGGGGGCGGGTCACCCCTCCACTTT
TRBV11-3,.,few,TRBJ2-1,CASSLDIRSSYNEQFF,TGTGCCAGCAGCTTAGACATCCGGAGCTCCTACAATGAGCAGTTCTTC
TRBV6-2/TRBV6-3,.,few,TRBJ2-7,CASSKLAPSYEQYF,TGTGCCAGCAGCAAACTAGCCCCCTCCTACGAGCAGTACTTC
TRBV18,.,.,TRBJ1-1,CASSPGGDNTEAFF,TGTGCCAGCTCACCAGGAGGAGACAACACTGAAGCTTTCTTT
TRBV5-1,TRBD2,.,TRBJ2-3,CASTRAGGRDTDTQYF,TGCGCCAGCACGAGGGCGGGGGGGAGAGACACAGATACGCAGTATTTT
TRBV12-3/TRBV12-4,TRBD1,.,TRBJ2-2,CASSQDDRDTGELFF,TGTGCCAGCAGCCAAGACGACAGGGACACCGGGGAGCTGTTTTTT